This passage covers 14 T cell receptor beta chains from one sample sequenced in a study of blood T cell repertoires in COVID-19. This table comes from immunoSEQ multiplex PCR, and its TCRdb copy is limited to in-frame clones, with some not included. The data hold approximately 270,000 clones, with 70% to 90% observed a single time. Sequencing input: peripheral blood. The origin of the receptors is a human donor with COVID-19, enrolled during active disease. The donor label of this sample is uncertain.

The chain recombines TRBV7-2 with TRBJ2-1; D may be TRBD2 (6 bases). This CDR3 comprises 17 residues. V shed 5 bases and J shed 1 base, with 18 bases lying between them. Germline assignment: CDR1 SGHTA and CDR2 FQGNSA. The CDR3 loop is CASSPALLAPSYNEQFF. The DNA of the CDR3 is TGTGCCAGCAGCCCCGCACTACTAGCCCCGTCCTACAATGAGCAGTTCTTC.

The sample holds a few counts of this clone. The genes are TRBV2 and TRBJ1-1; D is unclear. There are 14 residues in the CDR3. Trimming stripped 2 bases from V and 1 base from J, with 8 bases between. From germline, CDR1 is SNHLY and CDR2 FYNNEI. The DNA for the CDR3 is TGTGCCAGCAGTGAATCGTCCTGGAACACTGAAGCTTTCTTT. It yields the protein CASSESSWNTEAFF.

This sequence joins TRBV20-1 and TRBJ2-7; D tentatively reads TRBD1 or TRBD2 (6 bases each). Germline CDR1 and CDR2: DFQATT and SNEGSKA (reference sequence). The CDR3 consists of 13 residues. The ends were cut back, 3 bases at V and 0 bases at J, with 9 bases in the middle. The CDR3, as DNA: TGCAGTGCTAGTGGGGGGCTCTCCTACGAGCAGTACTTC. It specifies CSASGGLSYEQYF.

The CDR3 bases are TGTGCCAGCAGCTTAAACCCTAGGAGGACCGGGGAGCTGTTTTTT. Residues: CASSLNPRRTGELFF. The chain employs TRBV7-3 and TRBJ2-2, with D tentatively TRBD2 (5 bases). The germline gives CDR1 SGHTA, CDR2 FQGTGA. The CDR3 consists of 15 residues. Trimming removed 1 base at V and 5 bases at J, with 11 bases between.

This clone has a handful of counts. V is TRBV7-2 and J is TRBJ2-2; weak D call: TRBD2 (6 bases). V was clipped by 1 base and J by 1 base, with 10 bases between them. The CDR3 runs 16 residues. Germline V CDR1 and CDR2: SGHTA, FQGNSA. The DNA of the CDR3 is TGTGCCAGCAGCTTAGGTGGTAGCGGGAACACCGGGGAGCTGTTTTTT. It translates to CASSLGGSGNTGELFF. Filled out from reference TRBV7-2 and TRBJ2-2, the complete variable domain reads GAGVSQSPSNKVTEKGKDVELRCDPISGHTALYWYRQSLGQGLEFLIYFQGNSAPDKSGLPSDRFSAERTGGSVSTLTIQRTQQEDSAVYLCASSLGGSGNTGELFFGEGSRLTVL.

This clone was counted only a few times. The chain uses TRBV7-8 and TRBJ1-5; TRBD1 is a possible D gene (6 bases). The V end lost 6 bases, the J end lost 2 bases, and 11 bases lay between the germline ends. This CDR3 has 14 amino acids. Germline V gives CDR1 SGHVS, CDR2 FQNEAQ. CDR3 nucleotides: TGTGCCAGCAGTTACAGGGAAGGCAATCAGCCCCAGCATTTT. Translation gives CASSYREGNQPQHF.

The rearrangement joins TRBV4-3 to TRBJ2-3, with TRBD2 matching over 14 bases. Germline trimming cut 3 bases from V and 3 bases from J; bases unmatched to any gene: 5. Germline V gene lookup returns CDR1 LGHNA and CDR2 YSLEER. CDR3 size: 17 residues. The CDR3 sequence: CASSHPGTSGRTDTQYF. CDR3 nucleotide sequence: TGCGCCAGCAGCCACCCCGGGACTAGCGGGAGAACAGATACGCAGTATTTT.

The CDR3 region has the DNA TGTGCCATTTCGGGAAGCGGGGAGCTGTTTTTT. Its translation is CAISGSGELFF. The chain couples TRBV7-9 to TRBJ2-2; the D gene is possibly TRBD2 (5 bases). Germline V lookup: CDR1 SEHNR, CDR2 FQNEAQ (reference sequence). The germline V and J ends were trimmed by 10 bases and 7 bases, with 10 bases remaining between them. The CDR3 consists of 11 residues.

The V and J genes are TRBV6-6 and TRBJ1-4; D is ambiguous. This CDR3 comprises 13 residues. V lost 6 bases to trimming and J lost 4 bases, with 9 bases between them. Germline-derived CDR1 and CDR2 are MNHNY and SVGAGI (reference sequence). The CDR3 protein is CASRNRDNEKLFF. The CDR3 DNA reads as TGTGCCAGCAGGAACCGCGATAATGAAAAACTGTTTTTT.

The CDR3 DNA sequence: TGTGCCACCACTACTAATGAAGCTTTCTTT. Translated, it gives CATTTNEAFF. This chain uses TRBV27 with TRBJ1-1; D gene uncertain. V was cut by 10 bases and J by 7 bases, with 10 bases left in between. Looked up from germline, CDR1 is MNHEY and CDR2 is SMNVEV (reference sequence). This CDR3 is 10 amino acids long.

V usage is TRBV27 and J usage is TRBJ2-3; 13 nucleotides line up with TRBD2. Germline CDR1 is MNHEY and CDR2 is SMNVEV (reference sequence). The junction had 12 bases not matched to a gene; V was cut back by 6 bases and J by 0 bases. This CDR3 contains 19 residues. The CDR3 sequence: CASRFRGLAGVLSTDTQYF. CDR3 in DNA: TGTGCCAGCAGATTCCGAGGACTAGCGGGAGTCCTTAGCACAGATACGCAGTATTTT.

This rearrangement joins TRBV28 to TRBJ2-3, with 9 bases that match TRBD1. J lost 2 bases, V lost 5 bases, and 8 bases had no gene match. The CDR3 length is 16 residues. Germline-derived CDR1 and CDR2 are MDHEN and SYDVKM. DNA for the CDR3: TGTGCCAGCAGTATTGGGACAGGGTTTACCACAGATACGCAGTATTTT. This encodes CASSIGTGFTTDTQYF. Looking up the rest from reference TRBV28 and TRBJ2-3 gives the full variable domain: DVKVTQSSRYLVKRTGEKVFLECVQDMDHENMFWYRQDPGLGLRLIYFSYDVKMKEKGDIPEGYSVSREKKERFSLILESASTNQTSMYLCASSIGTGFTTDTQYFGPGTRLTVL.

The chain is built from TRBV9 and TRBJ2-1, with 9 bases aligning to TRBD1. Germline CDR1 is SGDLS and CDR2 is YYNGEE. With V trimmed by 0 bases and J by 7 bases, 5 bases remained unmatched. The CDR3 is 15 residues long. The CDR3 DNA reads TGTGCCAGCAGCGTAGGGACAGGGGTAGGGAATGAGCAGTTCTTC. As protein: CASSVGTGVGNEQFF.

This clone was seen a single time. This chain's CDR3 is CASSRLAGANEQFF. Here the CDR3 DNA reads TGTGCCAGTAGTAGACTAGCGGGAGCCAATGAGCAGTTCTTC. The chain has TRBV19 and TRBJ2-1, with 12 bases fitting TRBD2. Unmatched junction bases numbered 1, after V lost 4 bases and J lost 6 bases. Looked up from germline, CDR1 is LNHDA and CDR2 is SQIVND (reference sequence). This CDR3 is built from 14 residues.